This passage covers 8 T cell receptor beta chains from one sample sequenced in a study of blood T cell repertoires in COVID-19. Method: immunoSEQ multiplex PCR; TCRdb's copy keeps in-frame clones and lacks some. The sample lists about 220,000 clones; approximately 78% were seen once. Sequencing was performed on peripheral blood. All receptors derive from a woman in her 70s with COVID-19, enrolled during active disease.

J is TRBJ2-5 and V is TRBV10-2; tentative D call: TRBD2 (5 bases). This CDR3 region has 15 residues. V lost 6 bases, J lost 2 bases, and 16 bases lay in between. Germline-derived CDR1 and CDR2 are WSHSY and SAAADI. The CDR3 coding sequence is TGCGCCAGCAGCCCCGGACTTGCATTACAAGAGACCCAGTACTTC. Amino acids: CASSPGLALQETQYF.

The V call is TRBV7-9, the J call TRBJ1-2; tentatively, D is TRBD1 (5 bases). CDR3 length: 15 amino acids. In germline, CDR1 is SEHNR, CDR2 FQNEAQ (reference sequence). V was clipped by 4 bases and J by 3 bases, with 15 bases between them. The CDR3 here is CASSSFGRTYYGYTF. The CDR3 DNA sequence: TGTGCCAGCAGCTCATTTGGACGGACATACTATGGCTACACCTTC.

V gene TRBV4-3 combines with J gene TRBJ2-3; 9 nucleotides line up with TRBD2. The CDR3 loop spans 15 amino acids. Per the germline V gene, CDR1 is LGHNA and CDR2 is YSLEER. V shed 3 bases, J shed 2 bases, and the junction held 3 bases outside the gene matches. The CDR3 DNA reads TGCGCCAGCAGCCAGATAGCGGGAGCCACAGATACGCAGTATTTT. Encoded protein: CASSQIAGATDTQYF.

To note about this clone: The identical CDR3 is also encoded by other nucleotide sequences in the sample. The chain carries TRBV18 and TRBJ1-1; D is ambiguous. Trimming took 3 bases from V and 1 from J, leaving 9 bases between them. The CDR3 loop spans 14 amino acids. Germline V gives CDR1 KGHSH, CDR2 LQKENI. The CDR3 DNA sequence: TGTGCCAGCTCACCCGATCGGAGGAACACTGAAGCTTTCTTT. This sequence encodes CASSPDRRNTEAFF.

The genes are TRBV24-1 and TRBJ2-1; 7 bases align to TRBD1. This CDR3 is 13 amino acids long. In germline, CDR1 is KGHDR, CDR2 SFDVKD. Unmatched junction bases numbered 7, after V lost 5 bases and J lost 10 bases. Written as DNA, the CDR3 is TGTGCCACCAGTGTCCAGGGACAGAACGAGCAGTTCTTC. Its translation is CATSVQGQNEQFF.

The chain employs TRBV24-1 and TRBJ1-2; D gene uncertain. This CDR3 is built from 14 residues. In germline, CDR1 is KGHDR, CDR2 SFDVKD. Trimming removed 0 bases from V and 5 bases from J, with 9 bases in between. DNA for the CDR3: TGTGCCACCAGTGATTTGGTTTACAGTTATGGCTACACCTTC. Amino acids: CATSDLVYSYGYTF.

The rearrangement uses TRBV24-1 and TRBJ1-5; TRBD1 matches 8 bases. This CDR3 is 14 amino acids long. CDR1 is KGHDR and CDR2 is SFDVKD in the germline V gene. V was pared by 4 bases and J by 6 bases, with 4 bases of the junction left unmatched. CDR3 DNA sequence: TGTGCCACCAGTGACTCCGACAGGGGTCAGCCCCAGCATTTT. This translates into CATSDSDRGQPQHF.

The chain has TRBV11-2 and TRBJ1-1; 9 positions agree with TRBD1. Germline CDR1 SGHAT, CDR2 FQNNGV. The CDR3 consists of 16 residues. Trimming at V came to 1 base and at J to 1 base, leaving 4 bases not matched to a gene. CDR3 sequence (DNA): TGTGCCAGCAGCTTAGGGGGACAGGGCACGAACACTGAAGCTTTCTTT. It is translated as CASSLGGQGTNTEAFF.